This T cell receptor (beta chain) was captured in a study of cytomegalovirus exposure and HLA in healthy donors. Study-wide points: In an earlier analysis, about 90% or about 30%: the productive usage of most TCR beta V segments.

Regarding this clone: The antigen remains unidentified.

With 60 Vbeta and 13 Jbeta primers, the PCR was carried out. The data were produced by immunoSEQ multiplex PCR, yet TCRdb's version contains in-frame clones alone and is incomplete. The table has around 130,000 clones, approximately 82% seen once. The CDR3 consists of 14 residues. Trimming pared 0 bases from V and 7 bases from J, leaving 10 bases between. Germline V gives CDR1 SNHLY, CDR2 FYNNEI. The material sequenced was PBMCs. The sequence came from a woman aged 18-29 years in good health and CMV-seropositive. The chain couples TRBV2 to TRBJ1-3, with D hard to call. The CDR3 protein is CASSEAEVRNTIYF. In nucleotides, the CDR3 is TGTGCCAGCAGTGAAGCAGAGGTTCGGAACACCATATATTTT.